A single sample gave rise to the 15 T cell receptor beta chains below, sequenced in a study of T cell repertoires in cytomegalovirus infection. Antigen specificity for these receptors is unknown. TCRdb recomputed calls from the reads with MiXCR, one row per CDR3 protein. Here the sample spans about 830,000 distinct CDR3 sequences, about 33% being singletons. The specimen comprised cultured CD8+ T cells from PBMCs, sampled from culture after CMV antigen stimulation. These receptors originate from a human donor in good health (CMV status not recorded). Some clones in this sample may be carry-over from other donors' samples.

Comment on this clonotype: At one boundary the junction diverges from the germline segment, which might be a read error. This sequence joins TRBV7-7 and TRBJ2-1; the D is unclear. This CDR3 is built from 15 residues. From germline, CDR1 is SSHAT and CDR2 FNYEAQ (reference sequence). Here the CDR3 reads CASSSSLGSYNEQFF. The CDR3 DNA reads as TGTGCTAGCAGCTCCTCCTTGGGCTCCTACAATGAGCAGTTCTTC.

The gene calls are TRBV7-9 and TRBJ2-5; D tentatively reads TRBD1 or TRBD2 (6 bases each). CDR1 is SEHNR, CDR2 FQNEAQ, per germline (reference sequence). CDR3 size: 17 residues. V lost 2 bases, J lost 0 bases, and 16 bases lay in between. The CDR3 DNA is TGTGCCAGCAGCTTAACAGGAGGGGACAATTACCAAGAGACCCAGTACTTC. This gives the protein CASSLTGGDNYQETQYF. The full variable domain, completed using reference TRBV7-9 and TRBJ2-5, is DTGVSQNPRHKITKRGQNVTFRCDPISEHNRLYWYRQTLGQGPEFLTYFQNEAQLEKSRLLSDRFSAERPKGSFSTLEIQRTEQGDSAMYLCASSLTGGDNYQETQYFGPGTRLLVL.

The chain links TRBV6-5 to TRBJ2-1; possibly TRBD1 for D (5 bases). The CDR3 length is 18 residues. Germline V gene data show CDR1 as MNHEY and CDR2 as SVGAGI. Trimming took off 0 bases at V and 0 bases at J, with 15 bases between the two ends. CDR3 in DNA: TGTGCCAGCAGTTACTCGGTAACGTATGGGGCCTCCTACAATGAGCAGTTCTTC. Translation gives CASSYSVTYGASYNEQFF.

With respect to this clonotype: A much larger clone lies one base from this, so it may be a read error. The V call is TRBV7-6, the J call TRBJ2-2; D remains ambiguous. From germline, CDR1 is SGHVS and CDR2 FNYEAQ. This CDR3 is 13 amino acids long. The CDR3 sequence is CANSPDPTGELFF. Written as DNA, the CDR3 is TGTGCCAACAGCCCAGACCCCACCGGGGAGCTGTTTTTT. Looking up the rest from reference TRBV7-6 and TRBJ2-2 gives the full variable domain: GAGVSQSPRYKVTKRGQDVALRCDPISGHVSLYWYRQALGQGPEFLTYFNYEAQQDKSGLPNDRFSAERPEGSISTLTIQRTEQRDSAMYRCANSPDPTGELFFGEGSRLTVL.

The rearrangement uses TRBV4-1 and TRBJ2-1; D perhaps matches TRBD2 (6 bases). This CDR3 is 12 amino acids long. Trimming left V 5 bases short and J 8 bases short, with 10 bases between. The germline V gene encodes CDR1 MGHRA and CDR2 YSYEKL. The CDR3 nucleotides are TGCGCCAGCAGCGGTCCGGGGGATGAGCAGTTCTTC. It yields the protein CASSGPGDEQFF.

This chain joins TRBV14 and TRBJ1-2; the D gene is possibly TRBD1 (6 bases). V was trimmed by 10 bases and J by 7 bases, leaving 13 bases between them. This CDR3 is built from 11 residues. The germline CDR1 and CDR2 sequences are SGHDN and FVKESK. The CDR3 DNA sequence: TGTGCCACCAAAACAGGGCTTGGCTACACCTTC. It encodes CATKTGLGYTF.

This clonotype was picked up a small number of times. The chain carries TRBV10-2 and TRBJ1-1, with D perhaps TRBD1 (5 bases). Per the germline V gene, CDR1 is WSHSY and CDR2 is SAAADI. V lost 7 bases to trimming and J lost 8 bases, with 14 bases between them. This CDR3 is built from 12 residues. This CDR3 is CASMPGPPEAFF. In DNA, the CDR3 is TGCGCCAGCATGCCAGGGCCCCCCGAAGCTTTCTTT.

This chain joins TRBV6-5 and TRBJ1-4, with D maybe TRBD1 (6 bases). V lost 1 base and J lost 5, with 20 bases in between. Germline V gene sequence: CDR1 MNHEY, CDR2 SVGAGI. The CDR3 has 18 amino acids. CDR3 loop: CASSYFAGGGSVNEKLFF. CDR3 bases: TGTGCCAGCAGTTACTTCGCCGGGGGCGGTTCAGTCAATGAAAAACTGTTTTTT.

The chain couples TRBV19 to TRBJ2-7; 7 positions match TRBD1. The germline V gene encodes CDR1 LNHDA and CDR2 SQIVND (reference sequence). The ends lost 6 bases at V and 2 bases at J; junction bases unmatched: 10. The CDR3 loop spans 15 amino acids. The CDR3 region has the DNA TGTGCCAGTAGCGATAGGTGGCAGGGGGCCTACGAGCAGTACTTC. Its translation is CASSDRWQGAYEQYF.

This clonotype was seen a handful of times. This sequence joins TRBV12-3 or TRBV12-4 and TRBJ2-1; 7 positions match TRBD2. CDR3 size: 13 residues. With 5 bases clipped from V and 7 bases from J, the junction kept 5 bases outside the gene matches. This chain's CDR3 is CASSQSSGNEQFF. The CDR3, as DNA: TGTGCCAGCAGTCAATCTAGCGGTAATGAGCAGTTCTTC.

The gene calls are TRBV7-3 and TRBJ2-7; 7 bases are shared with TRBD2. CDR1 SGHTA and CDR2 FQGTGA come from the germline V gene. The CDR3 is 17 amino acids. Losses at the gene ends were 6 bases for V and 0 bases for J; bases not matched to a gene: 14. Written as DNA, the CDR3 is TGTGCCAGCAGTCCCCCGGCCAGCGGGGAAAGCTCCTACGAGCAGTACGTC. Its translation is CASSPPASGESSYEQYV.

The sample holds a few counts of this clonotype. This chain uses TRBV10-2 with TRBJ2-3; 8 nucleotides agree with TRBD1. Germline-derived CDR1 and CDR2 are WSHSY and SAAADI. The CDR3 runs 15 residues. The J segment lost 2 bases and the V segment lost 8 bases, leaving 9 bases of the junction unmatched. The CDR3 spells CASQSGTGTTDTQYF. The DNA of the CDR3 is TGCGCCAGCCAGTCCGGGACAGGCACCACAGATACGCAGTATTTT.

This clonotype was observed a few times. The CDR3 here is CASSYYPITSSVDPYEQYF. CDR3 DNA: TGTGCCAGCAGTTACTATCCTATAACGTCTAGCGTAGACCCCTACGAGCAGTACTTC. V gene TRBV6-5 combines with J gene TRBJ2-7; D is perhaps TRBD2 (6 bases). V was cut by 1 base and J by 2 bases, with 24 bases left in between. The CDR3 length is 19 residues. Germline CDR1 is MNHEY and CDR2 is SVGAGI.

The chain carries TRBV6-5 and TRBJ1-4; D is uncertain. This CDR3 has 14 residues. Germline V CDR1 and CDR2: MNHEY, SVGAGI. The V end lost 2 bases, the J end lost 3 bases, and 7 bases lay between the germline ends. CDR3 amino acids: CASSYGPSNEKLFF. CDR3 in DNA: TGTGCCAGCAGTTACGGACCTTCTAATGAAAAACTGTTTTTT.

The V gene is TRBV9, the J gene TRBJ2-2, with 9 nucleotides matching TRBD1. The J segment lost 7 bases and the V segment lost 3 bases, leaving 13 bases of the junction unmatched. The CDR3 is made up of 17 amino acids. Germline V gene data show CDR1 as SGDLS and CDR2 as YYNGEE. The CDR3 nucleotides read TGTGCCAGCAGCGCGAGCCCCTGGACAGGGGAAAGCGGGGAGCTGTTTTTT. Encoded protein: CASSASPWTGESGELFF.